A selection of T cell receptor beta chains follows, all from one sample in a study of blood T cell repertoires in COVID-19. The protocol was immunoSEQ multiplex PCR, while the TCRdb copy is restricted to in-frame clones and leaves out a portion. This table holds almost 250,000 clones, more than 70% found once. The sample comprised peripheral blood. The receptors shown here come from a woman older than 75 with COVID-19, enrolled during active disease. CDR3s include the opening cysteine and the closing phenylalanine or tryptophan. The D gene is left open where the match is weak. Size tells how often a clone was seen (once, few, many) or the class of an expanded clone, and some rows leave it out.

size	D	V	J	CDR3	DNA
NA	TRBD1	TRBV5-6	TRBJ1-6	CASSLRAGTGDGSPLHF	TGTGCCAGCAGCTTGCGGGCTGGGACAGGGGATGGGTCACCCCTCCACTTT
NA	TRBD1	TRBV6-2/TRBV6-3	TRBJ1-1	CASSNPQGGDTEAFF	TGTGCCAGCAGTAACCCACAGGGGGGTGACACTGAAGCTTTCTTT
NA	NA	TRBV30	TRBJ1-1	CAWGPPGYTEAFF	TGTGCCTGGGGTCCCCCAGGGTATACTGAAGCTTTCTTT
NA	TRBD1	TRBV7-6	TRBJ1-4	CASSSGQGAGGEKLFF	TGTGCCAGCAGCTCCGGACAGGGGGCGGGTGGTGAAAAACTGTTTTTT
NA	NA	TRBV7-9	TRBJ2-5	CASSFHQETQYF	TGTGCCAGCAGCTTCCATCAAGAGACCCAGTACTTC
NA	TRBD1	TRBV6-2/TRBV6-3	TRBJ1-6	CASSYSRTGGSPLHF	TGTGCCAGCAGTTACTCGAGGACAGGGGGTTCACCCCTCCACTTT
NA	NA	TRBV28	TRBJ1-6	CASGTGLALHF	TGTGCCAGCGGTACAGGGTTGGCCCTCCACTTT
NA	TRBD1	TRBV2	TRBJ1-6	CARDSDGTAISPLHF	TGTGCCAGGGACTCGGACGGGACAGCAATATCACCCCTCCACTTT
NA	NA	TRBV30	TRBJ2-1	CAWTINEQFF	TGTGCCTGGACCATTAATGAGCAGTTCTTC
NA	NA	TRBV11-1	TRBJ1-2	CASSFAENYGYTF	TGTGCCAGCAGCTTTGCAGAAAACTATGGCTACACCTTC
NA	TRBD1	TRBV25-1	TRBJ1-4	CASSLPSGGTDEKLFF	TGTGCCAGCAGTCTCCCCTCAGGGGGTACTGATGAAAAACTGTTTTTT
NA	NA	TRBV7-6	TRBJ2-5	CASSLSGTQYF	TGTGCCAGCAGCTTATCGGGGACCCAGTACTTC
NA	NA	TRBV24-1	TRBJ1-4	CATSDSPGEKLFF	TGTGCCACCAGTGATTCTCCTGGCGAAAAACTGTTTTTT
NA	NA	TRBV7-2	TRBJ1-2	CASSRGDFYGYTF	TGTGCCAGCAGCCGAGGGGACTTCTATGGCTACACCTTC
NA	TRBD1	TRBV10-3	TRBJ1-4	CAISESRGRVEKLFF	TGTGCCATCAGTGAGTCCAGGGGGCGGGTTGAAAAACTGTTTTTT
NA	NA	TRBV2	TRBJ2-3	CASGGTTDTQYF	TGTGCCAGCGGGGGCACCACAGATACGCAGTATTTT
NA	NA	TRBV7-2	TRBJ1-2	CASSLLGSGYDYGYTF	TGTGCCAGCAGCCTCCTCGGATCAGGGTACGACTATGGCTACACCTTC
once	NA	TRBV28	TRBJ2-2	CASRIRSNGGNTGELFF	TGTGCCAGCAGAATAAGGAGTAACGGGGGGAACACCGGGGAGCTGTTTTTT
NA	NA	TRBV6-4	TRBJ1-6	CASSDGQSPHSPLHF	TGTGCCAGCAGTGACGGACAGTCCCCACATTCACCCCTCCACTTT
NA	NA	TRBV9	TRBJ1-3	CASSPQEPGNTIYF	TGTGCCAGCAGTCCACAGGAGCCTGGAAACACCATATATTTT
NA	TRBD1	TRBV18	TRBJ1-5	CASSPTGNHNQPQHF	TGTGCCAGCTCACCGACAGGGAATCACAATCAGCCCCAGCATTTT
NA	TRBD1	TRBV6-2/TRBV6-3	TRBJ1-5	CASSYGIHRGRQPQHF	TGTGCCAGCAGTTACGGGATCCACAGGGGTCGGCAGCCCCAGCATTTT
NA	TRBD1	TRBV5-1	TRBJ2-2	CASSWRVGTGAIGELFF	TGCGCCAGCAGCTGGAGGGTTGGGACAGGTGCTATCGGGGAGCTGTTTTTT
NA	NA	TRBV18	TRBJ2-1	CASTQTRSDEQFF	TGTGCCAGCACCCAGACTAGGTCGGATGAGCAGTTCTTC
NA	TRBD1	TRBV28	TRBJ1-1	CASSLGQLAATEAFF	TGTGCCAGCAGTTTGGGACAGTTGGCCGCCACTGAAGCTTTCTTT
NA	NA	TRBV11-2	TRBJ2-5	CASSRLQKTQYF	TGTGCCAGCAGCCGTCTACAGAAGACCCAGTACTTC
few	NA	TRBV21-1	TRBJ1-2	CASSKAHRALIYTF	TGTGCCAGCAGCAAAGCACACAGGGCCTTAATCTACACCTTC
NA	NA	TRBV19	TRBJ2-1	CASRTGKVGDEQFF	TGTGCCAGTAGGACGGGAAAAGTAGGCGATGAGCAGTTCTTC
NA	TRBD1	TRBV6-5	TRBJ1-1	CASSYSIGGRGTEAFF	TGTGCCAGCAGTTACTCTATAGGTGGCAGGGGGACTGAAGCTTTCTTT
once	TRBD1	TRBV2	TRBJ1-5	CASRHEDRGSNQPQHF	TGTGCCAGCAGGCACGAGGACAGGGGGAGCAATCAGCCCCAGCATTTT
once	NA	TRBV7-9	TRBJ1-1	CASSLPRDSINTEAFF	TGTGCCAGCAGCTTACCCCGGGACTCTATAAACACTGAAGCTTTCTTT
NA	TRBD1	TRBV19	TRBJ2-5	CASSRQGETQYF	TGTGCCAGTAGTAGACAGGGGGAGACCCAGTACTTC
NA	TRBD1	TRBV5-1	TRBJ1-2	CASSSASGTGDHGYTF	TGCGCCAGCAGCTCCGCGTCCGGGACAGGGGACCATGGCTACACCTTC
NA	NA	TRBV5-1	TRBJ2-3	CASMSGSTDTQYF	TGCGCCAGCATGTCGGGAAGCACAGATACGCAGTATTTT
NA	TRBD1	TRBV5-1	TRBJ2-5	CASTRQGEETQYF	TGCGCCAGCACTCGGCAGGGGGAAGAGACCCAGTACTTC
few	NA	TRBV5-4	TRBJ1-1	CASTHKDSMNTEAFF	TGTGCCAGCACCCACAAAGACAGCATGAACACTGAAGCTTTCTTT
NA	NA	TRBV10-3	TRBJ2-1	CAISESLAAYNEQFF	TGTGCCATCAGTGAGTCCCTCGCGGCCTACAATGAGCAGTTCTTC
NA	NA	TRBV5-4	TRBJ2-1	CASSSSRGTYNEQFF	TGTGCCAGCAGCTCCTCGAGGGGGACCTACAATGAGCAGTTCTTC
NA	NA	TRBV19	TRBJ1-4	CASTQDFATNEKLFF	TGTGCCAGTACCCAGGACTTTGCAACTAATGAAAAACTGTTTTTT
NA	NA	TRBV4-1	TRBJ2-6	CASSQDAPGMGANVLTF	TGCGCCAGCAGCCAAGATGCACCCGGGATGGGGGCCAACGTCCTGACTTTC
once	TRBD2	TRBV11-2	TRBJ2-1	CASSSRTSGGVYNEQFF	TGTGCCAGCAGCTCGAGGACTAGCGGGGGGGTATACAATGAGCAGTTCTTC
once	TRBD1	TRBV24-1	TRBJ1-5	CATSMGTGGGGTQHF	TGTGCCACCAGTATGGGGACAGGAGGGGGGGGGACCCAGCATTTT
NA	NA	TRBV7-2	TRBJ1-2	CASSHPSAPGYGYTF	TGTGCCAGCAGCCACCCCTCGGCCCCCGGGTATGGCTACACCTTC
NA	TRBD1	TRBV5-4	TRBJ1-1	CASSLGLTGQGLRTEAFF	TGTGCCAGCAGCTTGGGCCTTACGGGACAGGGGTTGAGGACTGAAGCTTTCTTT
NA	TRBD1	TRBV7-9	TRBJ1-2	CASSLGTAQYGYTF	TGTGCCAGCAGCCTCGGGACAGCGCAATATGGCTACACCTTC
NA	TRBD1	TRBV5-1	TRBJ2-2	CASSKGWTGVNAGELFF	TGCGCCAGCAGCAAAGGCTGGACAGGGGTAAACGCCGGGGAGCTGTTTTTT
NA	TRBD1	TRBV29-1	TRBJ2-1	CSTGTDNEQFF	TGCAGTACCGGGACAGACAATGAGCAGTTCTTC
NA	TRBD2	TRBV19	TRBJ2-1	CASSIFPAGGLNEQFF	TGTGCCAGTAGTATATTTCCAGCGGGGGGGCTTAATGAGCAGTTCTTC
NA	TRBD2	TRBV19	TRBJ2-1	CASTRDYAYNEQFF	TGTGCCAGTACCCGGGACTACGCCTACAATGAGCAGTTCTTC
NA	TRBD1	TRBV19	TRBJ2-2	CASSMLQGAGTGELFF	TGTGCCAGTAGTATGTTACAGGGGGCGGGCACCGGGGAGCTGTTTTTT
NA	TRBD1	TRBV29-1	TRBJ2-2	CSARGTGVGTGELFF	TGCAGCGCCAGAGGGACAGGGGTCGGCACCGGGGAGCTGTTTTTT
NA	NA	TRBV7-2	TRBJ1-3	CASSLAGRVSTF	TGTGCCAGCAGCTTAGCGGGGAGGGTCTCTACTTTT
NA	TRBD1	TRBV18	TRBJ1-6	CASSPGQSSPLHF	TGTGCCAGCTCACCGGGACAGTCTTCACCCCTCCACTTT
NA	NA	TRBV7-8	TRBJ2-2	CASSLIVNTGELFF	TGTGCCAGCAGCTTAATCGTGAACACCGGGGAGCTGTTTTTT
NA	NA	TRBV5-1	TRBJ2-2	CASSLTDTGELFF	TGCGCCAGCAGCTTGACAGACACCGGGGAGCTGTTTTTT